One sample yielded the 16 T cell receptor beta chains listed below, sequenced in a study of brain T cells in children with intractable seizures. Measured with immunoSEQ multiplex PCR; TCRdb has only the in-frame clones, and not every one. The table lists fewer than 50,000 clones, 90% of them singletons. The starting material was peripheral blood, obtained at surgery. The receptors originated from a girl aged 2-9 years with tuberous sclerosis and intractable seizures.

The rearrangement joins TRBV20-1 to TRBJ2-1; 7 bases are a match to TRBD1. CDR1 is DFQATT, CDR2 SNEGSKA, per germline (reference sequence). The CDR3 has 17 amino acids. With V trimmed by 3 bases and J by 0 bases, 11 bases remained unmatched. The CDR3 DNA is TGCAGTGCTAGTCCGGGACAGTCCTCGAGCTCCTACAATGAGCAGTTCTTC. As protein: CSASPGQSSSSYNEQFF.

The chain carries TRBV7-6 and TRBJ1-3, with 7 bases fitting TRBD1. V gave up 0 bases and J gave up 0 bases; unmatched junction bases: 11. Germline assignment: CDR1 SGHVS and CDR2 FNYEAQ. CDR3 length: 19 residues. The CDR3 bases are TGTGCCAGCAGCTTAGCGCCGTGGAGGGACAGAAACTCTGGAAACACCATATATTTT. It specifies CASSLAPWRDRNSGNTIYF.

J is TRBJ1-1 and V is TRBV5-6; TRBD1 matches 7 bases. CDR1 and CDR2 from the germline V gene are SGHDT and YYEEEE. With 5 bases clipped from V and 0 bases from J, the junction kept 4 bases outside the gene matches. The CDR3 loop spans 14 amino acids. CDR3 sequence: CASRTGQMNTEAFF. The CDR3 DNA is TGTGCCAGCAGAACGGGACAGATGAACACTGAAGCTTTCTTT.

The chain recombines TRBV5-5 with TRBJ1-5, with 7 bases that match TRBD1. There are 13 residues in the CDR3. From germline, CDR1 is SGHKS and CDR2 YYEKEE (reference sequence). V lost 2 bases to trimming and J lost 5 bases; unmatched junction nucleotides: 1. The CDR3 region is CASSFTGDQPQHF. The CDR3 nucleotides are TGTGCCAGCAGCTTTACAGGGGATCAGCCCCAGCATTTT.

The chain joins TRBV28 to TRBJ1-1; unclear D gene. The V gene's germline CDR1 is MDHEN and CDR2 SYDVKM. This CDR3 spans 15 amino acids. The germline V and J ends were trimmed by 5 bases and 2 bases, with 15 bases remaining between them. DNA of the CDR3: TGTGCCAGCAGTCTCGACTCCGGATATAACACTGAAGCTTTCTTT. Protein product: CASSLDSGYNTEAFF.

The chain recombines TRBV27 with TRBJ2-3, with a weak D call TRBD2 (6 bases). Trimming removed 4 bases at V and 0 bases at J, with 14 bases between. The CDR3 totals 16 residues. In germline, CDR1 is MNHEY, CDR2 SMNVEV (reference sequence). CDR3 bases: TGTGCCAGCAGTTCCTTACCAGCGGGCAGCACAGATACGCAGTATTTT. Amino acid sequence: CASSSLPAGSTDTQYF.

The chain uses TRBV6-6 and TRBJ2-5; unclear D gene. Germline V CDR1 and CDR2: MNHNY, SVGAGI (reference sequence). CDR3 length: 15 amino acids. V lost 2 bases to trimming and J lost 5 bases, with 15 bases between them. The CDR3 nucleotides are TGTGCCAGCAGTTACAGTCAGGTTGGGGATGAGACCCAGTACTTC. Protein product: CASSYSQVGDETQYF.

This chain uses TRBV3-1 (or the pseudogene TRBV3-2) with TRBJ1-2, with no clear D. The CDR3 has 12 residues. Germline V gene data show CDR1 as LGHDT and CDR2 as YNNKEL (reference sequence). The ends were cut back, 1 base at V and 3 bases at J, with 3 bases in the middle. The CDR3 is CASSQGDYGYTF. The CDR3 bases are TGTGCCAGCAGCCAAGGGGACTATGGCTACACCTTC.

This clone showed up just a few times. The J gene is TRBJ2-7, the V gene TRBV9, with D hard to call. Germline CDR1 reads SGDLS; CDR2 reads YYNGEE. Trimming left V 7 bases short and J 5 bases short, with 13 bases between. The CDR3 runs to 12 residues. CDR3 bases: TGTGCCAGCGGCGGTCTCCCGGACGAGCAGTACTTC. Translated, it gives CASGGLPDEQYF.

V usage is TRBV18 and J usage is TRBJ2-7; D unresolved. V lost 0 bases and J lost 2, with 5 bases in between. The CDR3 extends over 13 amino acids. CDR1 and CDR2 from the germline V gene are KGHSH and LQKENI. CDR3 coding DNA: TGTGCCAGCTCACCACCCGACACCTACGAGCAGTACTTC. Protein: CASSPPDTYEQYF.

The chain links TRBV12-2 to TRBJ2-7; the table calls TRBD2, which could not be checked here. TRBV12-2 is a known pseudogene. This CDR3 is 13 amino acids long. The CDR3 coding sequence is TGTGCAAGTCGGCCACTAGATAAGTACGAGCAGTACGTC. Protein product: CASRPLDKYEQYV.

This clone was seen more than once but under ten times. The rearrangement uses TRBV2 and TRBJ1-1, with a weak D call TRBD1 (5 bases). V lost 2 bases, J lost 3 bases, and 10 bases lay in between. The CDR3 runs to 14 residues. Germline CDR1 SNHLY, CDR2 FYNNEI. CDR3 protein: CASSEKGTDTEAFF. For the CDR3, the DNA is TGTGCCAGCAGTGAAAAAGGGACGGACACTGAAGCTTTCTTT.

CDR3 region: CASSSGTARKNEKLFF. The CDR3 DNA reads TGTGCCAGCTCATCCGGGACAGCCAGAAAGAATGAAAAACTGTTTTTT. The chain has TRBV18 and TRBJ1-4, with 7 bases matching TRBD1. This CDR3 region has 16 residues. The V segment lost 5 bases and the J segment 5 bases; nucleotides outside the gene matches: 11. Germline V CDR1 and CDR2: KGHSH, LQKENI.

The chain has TRBV9 and TRBJ2-5; D could derive from TRBD1 or TRBD2 (5 bases each). The CDR3 runs to 18 residues. The V end lost 2 bases, the J end lost 2 bases, and 22 bases lay between the germline ends. The germline V gene has CDR1 SGDLS and CDR2 YYNGEE. CDR3 sequence reads: CASSVPREGTTIQETQYF. The CDR3 DNA reads as TGTGCCAGCAGCGTCCCAAGGGAAGGGACGACGATTCAAGAGACCCAGTACTTC.

The chain couples TRBV5-5 to TRBJ1-1; D is perhaps TRBD1 (5 bases). V was shortened by 0 bases and J by 3 bases, with 12 bases between the two germline ends. Looked up from germline, CDR1 is SGHKS and CDR2 is YYEKEE (reference sequence). The CDR3 covers 15 residues. The chain's CDR3 is CASSLVWQGDTEAFF. CDR3 in DNA: TGTGCCAGCAGCTTGGTGTGGCAAGGGGACACTGAAGCTTTCTTT.

The V gene is TRBV12-5, the J gene TRBJ1-2; TRBD1 is a possible D gene (6 bases). Germline V lookup: CDR1 LGHNT, CDR2 FRNRAP. Between the trimmed V and J ends, which lost 6 bases and 5 bases, there was a span of 19 bases. CDR3 length: 15 residues. CDR3 DNA: TGTGCTAGTGGCCCCAATACCTCACAGGGATATGGCTACACCTTC. Its translation is CASGPNTSQGYGYTF.